What follows are 21 T cell receptor beta chains derived from one specimen sequenced in a study of technical replicates of blood from a few donors. Generated by immunoSEQ multiplex PCR, the TCRdb table keeps only in-frame clones and is missing some. The data hold approximately 90,000 clones, with roughly 96% observed a single time. Sequencing input: T cells isolated from PBMCs. All receptors derive from a human donor in good health.

The chain links TRBV6-5 to TRBJ2-2; 7 nucleotides align to TRBD1. The V segment lost 5 bases and the J segment 1 base; nucleotides outside the gene matches: 4. CDR3 length: 15 amino acids. The germline V gene encodes CDR1 MNHEY and CDR2 SVGAGI. The DNA for the CDR3 is TGTGCCAGCAGTCCCGACAGGGAGAACACCGGGGAGCTGTTTTTT. Translated: CASSPDRENTGELFF.

This clone was picked up one time. The chain links TRBV6-5 to TRBJ2-7; 7 nucleotides align to TRBD1. Germline loops: CDR1 MNHEY, CDR2 SVGAGI. With V trimmed by 0 bases and J by 5 bases, 1 base remained unmatched. This CDR3 is built from 13 residues. This CDR3 is CASSYSTGNEQYF. The CDR3 nucleotides are TGTGCCAGCAGTTACTCGACAGGGAACGAGCAGTACTTC.

The rearrangement uses TRBV27 and TRBJ1-4; the match to TRBD1 covers 7 bases. Germline values: CDR1 MNHEY, CDR2 SMNVEV (reference sequence). CDR3 length equals 14 residues. J gave up 7 bases and V 5 bases, and 7 bases lay outside the gene matches. CDR3 protein: CASSPTGVSEKLFF. The CDR3 coding sequence is TGTGCCAGCAGTCCTACAGGGGTCAGTGAAAAACTGTTTTTT.

The chain uses TRBV28 and TRBJ2-6; 10 bases match TRBD1. The V segment lost 3 bases and the J segment 2 bases; nucleotides outside the gene matches: 16. Germline V lookup: CDR1 MDHEN, CDR2 SYDVKM. The length of the CDR3 is 21 residues. CDR3 amino acids: CASSFPILWDRGRTGANVLTF. In nucleotides, the CDR3 is TGTGCCAGCAGTTTTCCCATTCTCTGGGACAGGGGAAGGACTGGGGCCAACGTCCTGACTTTC.

V and J are TRBV5-1 and TRBJ2-7, with D unclear. The CDR3 covers 17 residues. The germline V gene has CDR1 SGHRS and CDR2 YFSETQ. Trimming cost V 4 bases and J 0 bases, with 20 bases left between them. The CDR3 region has the DNA TGCGCCAGCAGCCCCTCTGCCGCTCTAAGCGCCTCCTACGAGCAGTACTTC. It yields the protein CASSPSAALSASYEQYF.

The chain is built from TRBV30 and TRBJ2-1, with 10 bases fitting TRBD1. Looked up from germline, CDR1 is GTSNPN and CDR2 is SVGIG (reference sequence). V dropped 4 bases and J dropped 8; count of bases not matched to a gene: 17. The CDR3 spans 17 residues. The CDR3 here is CAWTPGTETGGRDEQFF. As DNA, the CDR3 is TGTGCCTGGACCCCGGGCACAGAGACAGGGGGCCGGGATGAGCAGTTCTTC. The full variable domain, in which reference TRBV30 and TRBJ2-1 provide the parts outside the CDR3, is SQTIHQWPATLVQPVGSPLSLECTVEGTSNPNLYWYRQAAGRGLQLLFYSVGIGQISSEVPQNLSASRPQDRQFILSSKKLLLSDSGFYLCAWTPGTETGGRDEQFFGPGTRLTVL.

This clone was seen only once. The V call is TRBV7-9, the J call TRBJ2-3, with D perhaps TRBD2 (6 bases). Trimming removed 4 bases from V and 0 bases from J, with 17 bases in between. CDR3 length equals 17 residues. Germline V gene lookup returns CDR1 SEHNR and CDR2 FQNEAQ (reference sequence). CDR3 sequence (DNA): TGTGCCAGCAGCTCCTTACTTGGGCGGGATAGCACAGATACGCAGTATTTT. Protein: CASSSLLGRDSTDTQYF.

This clone was detected once. The J gene is TRBJ2-6, the V gene TRBV5-1; TRBD2 is a possible D gene (6 bases). V dropped 2 bases and J dropped 0 bases, with 15 bases sitting between them. The germline V gene has CDR1 SGHRS and CDR2 YFSETQ. The CDR3 extends over 18 amino acids. As DNA, the CDR3 is TGCGCCAGCAGCTTTCGGGTGTCGGGGGACTCTGGGGCCAACGTCCTGACTTTC. The encoded protein is CASSFRVSGDSGANVLTF.

The chain carries TRBV7-9 and TRBJ2-3, with D possibly TRBD2 on 7 matching bases. CDR1 is SEHNR and CDR2 is FQNEAQ in the germline V gene (reference sequence). This CDR3 comprises 15 residues. Trimming removed 0 bases from V and 1 base from J, with 8 bases in between. CDR3 in amino acids: CASSLAGGRTDTQYF. The CDR3 DNA is TGTGCCAGCAGCTTAGCCGGGGGGCGCACAGATACGCAGTATTTT.

DNA of the CDR3: TGTGCTAGTGGTTTGGCCCTTATCGGGACTCCCAATGAGCAGTTCTTC. It codes for CASGLALIGTPNEQFF. The chain employs TRBV12-5 and TRBJ2-1, with a tentative D call TRBD2 (6 bases). CDR3 length: 16 residues. Trimming shortened V by 1 base and J by 6 bases, and 16 bases separated the two germline ends. Germline V lookup: CDR1 LGHNT, CDR2 FRNRAP. The complete variable domain, with remaining parts taken from reference TRBV12-5 and TRBJ2-1, reads DARVTQTPRHKVTEMGQEVTMRCQPILGHNTVFWYRQTMMQGLELLAYFRNRAPLDDSGMPKDRFSAEMPDATLATLKIQPSEPRDSAVYFCASGLALIGTPNEQFFGPGTRLTVL.

V is TRBV10-2 and J is TRBJ2-1, with 9 bases lining up with TRBD2. Germline CDR1 reads WSHSY; CDR2 reads SAAADI. The CDR3 is 17 residues long. Unmatched junction bases numbered 15, after V lost 6 bases and J lost 6 bases. The CDR3 sequence is CASRGGMGREGSNEQFF. DNA of the CDR3: TGCGCCAGCAGGGGTGGGATGGGGCGGGAGGGGAGCAATGAGCAGTTCTTC.

The genes are TRBV5-1 and TRBJ2-2; tentatively, D is TRBD1 (6 bases). There are 13 residues in the CDR3. V was pared by 2 bases and J by 6 bases, with 8 bases between. Germline CDR1 is SGHRS and CDR2 is YFSETQ. CDR3 in amino acids: CASSLQGPGELFF. CDR3 DNA sequence: TGCGCCAGCAGCTTACAGGGCCCCGGGGAGCTGTTTTTT. Full variable domain (outside the CDR3, taken from reference TRBV5-1 and TRBJ2-2): KAGVTQTPRYLIKTRGQQVTLSCSPISGHRSVSWYQQTPGQGLQFLFEYFSETQRNKGNFPGRFSGRQFSNSRSEMNVSTLELGDSALYLCASSLQGPGELFFGEGSRLTVL.

The chain is built from TRBV7-9 and TRBJ2-7; 8 bases are a match to TRBD2. The length of the CDR3 is 15 residues. Germline trimming cut 0 bases from V and 7 bases from J; bases unmatched to any gene: 8. Germline V gene sequence: CDR1 SEHNR, CDR2 FQNEAQ (reference sequence). CDR3 residues: CASSLAGGGTTEQYF. As DNA, the CDR3 is TGTGCCAGCAGCTTAGCCGGCGGGGGGACCACGGAGCAGTACTTC.

The chain is built from TRBV28 and TRBJ1-2; 10 nucleotides match TRBD1. Looked up from germline, CDR1 is MDHEN and CDR2 is SYDVKM. V lost 6 bases, J lost 4 bases, and 11 bases stayed unmatched. The CDR3 totals 16 residues. CDR3 in DNA: TGTGCCAGCAGAGGCCTCGGGACAGGGGCTTTCTATGGCTACACCTTC. It specifies CASRGLGTGAFYGYTF.

J is TRBJ2-3 and V is TRBV4-1; D is possibly TRBD2 (5 bases). Germline loops: CDR1 MGHRA, CDR2 YSYEKL. V was pared by 1 base and J by 4 bases, with 12 bases between. The CDR3 contains 15 residues. CDR3 in DNA: TGCGCCAGCAGCCAAGTGGTGGTAGCGTCAGATACGCAGTATTTT. Encoded protein: CASSQVVVASDTQYF.

J is TRBJ1-5 and V is TRBV27; TRBD1 agrees at 8 bases. Germline CDR1 MNHEY, CDR2 SMNVEV (reference sequence). The CDR3 totals 14 residues. V lost 10 bases to trimming and J lost 5 bases; unmatched junction nucleotides: 10. CDR3 in DNA: TGTGCCATCACGACAGGACAGGGCCATCAGCCCCAGCATTTT. This gives the protein CAITTGQGHQPQHF.

This chain joins TRBV6-6 and TRBJ2-2; D not certain. V dropped 10 bases and J dropped 0 bases, with 9 bases sitting between them. Germline V gives CDR1 MNHNY, CDR2 SVGAGI (reference sequence). CDR3 length equals 13 residues. CDR3 region: CATAPANTGELFF. DNA for the CDR3: TGTGCCACCGCCCCAGCGAACACCGGGGAGCTGTTTTTT.

The chain carries TRBV5-6 and TRBJ2-7; the match to TRBD2 covers 10 bases. This CDR3 has 15 amino acids. Germline CDR1 and CDR2: SGHDT and YYEEEE. V shed 4 bases, J shed 5 bases, and the junction held 9 bases outside the gene matches. CDR3 loop: CASSAGTSVFDEQYF. The CDR3 DNA reads TGTGCCAGCAGCGCCGGGACTAGCGTCTTCGACGAGCAGTACTTC.

This clone was observed once. The genes are TRBV5-4 and TRBJ1-2; D ambiguous. The CDR3 spans 15 residues. V dropped 1 base and J dropped 4 bases, with 14 bases sitting between them. CDR1 and CDR2 (germline): SGHNT, YYREEE (reference sequence). CDR3 nucleotide sequence: TGTGCCAGCAGCTTGAGGCAGGTGGCGTTCTATGGCTACACCTTC. It translates to CASSLRQVAFYGYTF.

CDR3 residues: CASSYAGDGYTF. The CDR3 coding sequence is TGTGCCAGCAGCTACGCAGGGGACGGCTACACCTTC. The chain is built from TRBV7-9 and TRBJ1-2; TRBD1 is a possible D gene (6 bases). V lost 4 bases, J lost 8 bases, and 11 bases lay in between. The CDR3 covers 12 residues. The germline V gene encodes CDR1 SEHNR and CDR2 FQNEAQ (reference sequence).

V and J are TRBV6-6 and TRBJ2-1; no reliable D call. Trimming took off 6 bases at V and 14 bases at J, with 5 bases between the two ends. This CDR3 contains 8 residues. CDR1 MNHNY and CDR2 SVGAGI come from the germline V gene (reference sequence). The CDR3: CASSPEFF. CDR3 nucleotide sequence: TGTGCCAGCAGCCCGGAGTTCTTC.